These T cell receptor beta chains were read from a single sample in a study of human T cells and chemical hapten exposure. From the RACE reads, TCRdb called clonotypes with MiXCR, one entry per CDR3 protein. This repertoire shows fewer than 80,000 distinct CDR3 sequences, about 9.4% found once; its top ten account for around 6.8%. Sequencing was performed on whole blood, taken in connection with sensitization to the hapten diphenylcyclopropenone (DPC). Receptors originate from a woman aged 50 to 60 with alopecia areata. Some clones in this sample may be carry-over from other donors' samples. The CDR3 runs from the conserved cysteine through the conserved F or W.

J: TRBJ1-5
V: TRBV5-8
CDR3: CASSIPNQPQHF

J: TRBJ2-3
V: TRBV5-5
CDR3: CASSPRQVLDTQYF

J: TRBJ2-1
V: TRBV20-1
CDR3: CSARARLAGDLNEQFF

J: TRBJ2-2
V: TRBV19
CDR3: CASTLMGGRFAGELFF

J: TRBJ2-2
V: TRBV7-2
CDR3: CASSSLTSGNTGELFF

J: TRBJ1-2
V: TRBV29-1
CDR3: CSVFKANYGYTF

J: TRBJ1-1
V: TRBV4-2
CDR3: CASSQDPQNTEAFF

J: TRBJ1-1
V: TRBV27
CDR3: CASRTMGQTTEAFF

J: TRBJ2-7
V: TRBV5-5
CDR3: CASSPDPGGDYEQYF

J: TRBJ2-1
V: TRBV2
CDR3: CASSGTSGRDEQFF

J: TRBJ2-1
V: TRBV6-1
CDR3: CASSPGLEYNEQFF

J: TRBJ1-1
V: TRBV28
CDR3: CASSLRMPVAFF

J: TRBJ2-1
V: TRBV20-1
CDR3: CSARDGLNNEQFF

J: TRBJ2-1
V: TRBV7-9
CDR3: CASSLVPSGPYNEQFF

J: TRBJ1-6
V: TRBV7-2
CDR3: CASSLAGFGLGNSPLHF

J: TRBJ2-3
V: TRBV7-9
CDR3: CASSWPADTQYF

J: TRBJ2-3
V: TRBV20-1
CDR3: CSAYTLSTDTQYF

J: TRBJ1-2
V: TRBV10-2
CDR3: CASSPGRANYGYTF

J: TRBJ2-7
V: TRBV12-3/TRBV12-4
CDR3: CASSLRSSSYEQYF

J: TRBJ2-6
V: TRBV20-1
CDR3: CSASRRTSGRESGANVLTF

J: TRBJ2-3
V: TRBV7-6
CDR3: CASSPLAGGSTDTQYF

J: TRBJ2-1
V: TRBV10-2
CDR3: CATLEGYNEQFF

J: TRBJ1-3
V: TRBV18
CDR3: CASSPMGASGNTIYF

J: TRBJ2-1
V: TRBV20-1
CDR3: CSANREARLDEQFF

J: TRBJ2-5
V: TRBV5-1
CDR3: CASSSGGTQETQYF

J: TRBJ2-7
V: TRBV20-1
CDR3: CSAYSPGMGYEQYF

J: TRBJ2-5
V: TRBV15
CDR3: CATSRAQGEETQYF

J: TRBJ2-2
V: TRBV19
CDR3: CASSSSPANTGELFF

J: TRBJ2-5
V: TRBV27
CDR3: CASGLSEETQYF

J: TRBJ1-6
V: TRBV7-2
CDR3: CASSLGGHGSSPLHF

J: TRBJ2-3
V: TRBV19
CDR3: CASRLGVPTDTQYF

J: TRBJ1-1
V: TRBV30
CDR3: CAWIRAAGNTEAFF

J: TRBJ1-1
V: TRBV6-1
CDR3: CASMQASAFF

J: TRBJ2-4
V: TRBV5-4
CDR3: CASSLTAGRNGKNIQYF

J: TRBJ1-5
V: TRBV29-1
CDR3: CSVGQDNQPQHF

J: TRBJ2-7
V: TRBV9
CDR3: CASSVAIDREREQYF

J: TRBJ1-1
V: TRBV29-1
CDR3: CSVRTGGSGNTEAFF

J: TRBJ2-1
V: TRBV7-2
CDR3: CASQIAARRRNLEFF

J: TRBJ1-2
V: TRBV20-1
CDR3: CRPWSRGINYGYTF

J: TRBJ1-5
V: TRBV18
CDR3: CASSPTVSNQPQHF

J: TRBJ1-6
V: TRBV5-4
CDR3: CASSLDRGNSPLHF

J: TRBJ1-1
V: TRBV12-3/TRBV12-4
CDR3: CASSLLLTEAFF

J: TRBJ1-4
V: TRBV5-1
CDR3: CASSLVGQNNEKLFF

J: TRBJ2-7
V: TRBV19
CDR3: CASSSGTRPSEQYF

J: TRBJ2-1
V: TRBV5-1
CDR3: CASSLGGQRGNEQFF

J: TRBJ2-5
V: TRBV7-8
CDR3: CASSLAIRETQYF

J: TRBJ1-2
V: TRBV20-1
CDR3: CSATYQGGYGYTF

J: TRBJ2-3
V: TRBV19
CDR3: CASRSTGPSLYTDTQYF

J: TRBJ2-7
V: TRBV4-2
CDR3: CVSSQASLSYEQYF

J: TRBJ1-1
V: TRBV12-3/TRBV12-4
CDR3: CASSPQGGGSAEAFF

J: TRBJ1-1
V: TRBV27
CDR3: CASSTHRGMGVGAFF

J: TRBJ2-7
V: TRBV6-5
CDR3: CASSRQGTSGRLHEQYF

J: TRBJ2-7
V: TRBV11-2
CDR3: CASSLTSGHLGSYEQYF

J: TRBJ2-2
V: TRBV3-1
CDR3: CASSQAGELFF

J: TRBJ2-3
V: TRBV18
CDR3: CASSPNSLADTQYF